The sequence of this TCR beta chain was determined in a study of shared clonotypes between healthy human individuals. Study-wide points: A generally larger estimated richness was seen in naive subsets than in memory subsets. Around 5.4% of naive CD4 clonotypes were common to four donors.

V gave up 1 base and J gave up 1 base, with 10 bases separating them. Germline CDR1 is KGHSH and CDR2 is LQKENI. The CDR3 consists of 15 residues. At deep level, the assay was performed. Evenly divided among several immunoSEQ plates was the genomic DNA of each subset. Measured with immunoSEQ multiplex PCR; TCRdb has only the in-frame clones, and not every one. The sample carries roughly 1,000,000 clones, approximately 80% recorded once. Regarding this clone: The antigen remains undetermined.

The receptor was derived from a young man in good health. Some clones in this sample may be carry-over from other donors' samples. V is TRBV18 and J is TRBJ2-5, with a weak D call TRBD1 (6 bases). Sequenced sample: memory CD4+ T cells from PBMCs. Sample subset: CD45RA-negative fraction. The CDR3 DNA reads TGTGCCAGCTCACCACTCGGACAGTTCCAAGAGACCCAGTACTTC. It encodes CASSPLGQFQETQYF.